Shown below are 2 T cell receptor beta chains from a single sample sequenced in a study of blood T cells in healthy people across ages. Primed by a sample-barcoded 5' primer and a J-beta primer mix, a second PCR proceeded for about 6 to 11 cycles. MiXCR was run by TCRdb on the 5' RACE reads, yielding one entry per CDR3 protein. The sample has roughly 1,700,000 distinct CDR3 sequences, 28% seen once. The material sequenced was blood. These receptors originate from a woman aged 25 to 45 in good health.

The CDR3 nucleotides read TGTGCCAGCAGCTCTAGCGCCCTGGAGCAGTTCTTC. Residues: CASSSSALEQFF. The rearrangement uses TRBV6-2 or TRBV6-3 and TRBJ2-1, with D possibly matching TRBD2 (6 bases). Germline V lookup: CDR1 MNHEY, CDR2 SVGEGT. The ends were cut back, 6 bases at V and 10 bases at J, with 13 bases in the middle. CDR3 length: 12 residues.

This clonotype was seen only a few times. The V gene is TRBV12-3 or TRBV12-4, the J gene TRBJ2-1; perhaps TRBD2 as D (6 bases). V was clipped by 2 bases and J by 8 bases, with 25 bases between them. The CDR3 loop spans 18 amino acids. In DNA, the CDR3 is TGTGCCAGCAGTTTAAGGCCCCCCGGGACTCTTATGGCCCATGAGCAGTTCTTC. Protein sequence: CASSLRPPGTLMAHEQFF.